Sequencing of this T cell receptor beta chain was carried out in a study of blood T cell repertoires in COVID-19 (dated by TCRdb to the early 2020s). As for the study more broadly: Samples from collaborators originated in the United States, Italy and Spain and spanned both the acute and convalescent phases of COVID-19. The prospective study material was composed of cDNA or gDNA derived from T cells, B-cell-depleted T cells, or PBMCs. Subjects who had been exposed to COVID-19, were actively infected with it, or had recovered from it provided the deeply sampled blood TCRbeta repertoires that made up the dataset. The repertoires were released in a freely available public database meant as a resource for research on the immune response to SARS-CoV-2. The samples were drawn from two sources: the first 160 participants of the ongoing ImmuneRACE study, and 1,000 to 1,500 subjects contributed by 6 global collaborators. A de-identified subject ID, COVID-19 status, age in years and sex were almost always included in the sample metadata. Where available, HLA class I and class II types were obtained from metadata supplied by the sample provider rather than from assay-based typing.

Summary of the overall study and its limitations: The quantity of clinical and demographic metadata differed by source and by participant and was supplied without curation.

CDR1 and CDR2 are read off the germline V gene as SGHVS and FQNEAQ. For this chain, trimming is 1 base at the V end and 6 bases at the J end, and the number of junction bases without a gene match is 4. The cysteine opens and the phenylalanine closes a CDR3 of 16 amino acids. The kept DNA is CDR3 alone, 48 bases in frame from the first base. TCRbeta CDR3 regions were amplified from genomic DNA using the immunoSEQ Assay, a bias-controlled multiplex PCR. Under the source paper's analysis protocol: Within the assay, amplification of reference gene primers was used to estimate how many nucleated cells each sample contained. To quantify the absolute abundance of each unique TCRbeta CDR3 rearrangement, sequence reads were collapsed and filtered. For each sample, productive Simpson clonality was calculated by taking the square root of Simpson's diversity index across productive rearrangements. The table was pulled from immuneACCESS by TCRdb, which kept in-frame rearrangements only. Such tables lose some clones; where checked, under half of the loss comes from unresolved V genes, and the rest has no known cause. V, J and clone size are taken as reported in that table, and D and trimming were inferred from the DNA itself. The sample table contains roughly 150,000 clones; only one count was recorded for around nine tenths of them. The ten largest clonotypes hold 10% of the sample.

Points on this clone: Which antigen it targets is not known. No base quality values were provided; no much bigger clone lies one nucleotide off.

One collaborating source in Seattle enrolled patients while the patients were actively infected and followed the patients over time throughout the course of disease. Whole blood was collected in K2EDTA tubes by collaborating institutions according to the institutions' own protocols. Collaborator samples were shipped for TCRbeta analysis as frozen whole blood, isolated PBMCs, or DNA extracted from either sample type. Sequenced material: peripheral blood. The sequence was collected from a woman between 65 and 79 years old with COVID-19, enrolled during active disease. The V and J genes are TRBV7-8 and TRBJ1-6; the central 9 bases match TRBD1. The nucleotides are TGTGCCAGCAGCTTAGAGACAGGGGGAGGTAATTCACCCCTCCACTTT. It codes for CASSLETGGGNSPLHF.